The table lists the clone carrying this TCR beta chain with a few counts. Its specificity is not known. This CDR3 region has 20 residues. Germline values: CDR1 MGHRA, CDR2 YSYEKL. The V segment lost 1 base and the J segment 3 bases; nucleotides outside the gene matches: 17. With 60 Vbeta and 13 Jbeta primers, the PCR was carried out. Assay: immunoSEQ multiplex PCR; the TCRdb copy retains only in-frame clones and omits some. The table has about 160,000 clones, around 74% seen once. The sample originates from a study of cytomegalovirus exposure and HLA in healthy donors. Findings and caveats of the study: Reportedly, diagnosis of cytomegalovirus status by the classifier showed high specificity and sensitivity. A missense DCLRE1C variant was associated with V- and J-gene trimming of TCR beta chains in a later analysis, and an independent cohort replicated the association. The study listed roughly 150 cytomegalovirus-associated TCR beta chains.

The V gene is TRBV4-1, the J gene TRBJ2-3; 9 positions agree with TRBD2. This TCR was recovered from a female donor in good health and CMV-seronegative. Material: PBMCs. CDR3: CASSQVYKREVPRVTDTQYF. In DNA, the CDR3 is TGCGCCAGCAGCCAAGTGTACAAGCGGGAGGTCCCCAGGGTGACAGATACGCAGTATTTT.